This TCR beta chain appears in the sequencing data of a study of blood T cell repertoires in COVID-19. Turning to the study itself: From T cells, B-cell-depleted T cells, or PBMCs came the material, which was cDNA or gDNA.

The CDR3 runs to 16 residues. Trimming removed 3 bases from V and 8 bases from J, with 23 bases in between. Germline CDR1 is SGHRS and CDR2 is YFSETQ. TCRdb keeps only in-frame clones here, not all; method: immunoSEQ multiplex PCR. The data contain 140,000 to 150,000 clones, less than 90% of them seen just once; the ten biggest clones take up approximately 2.4%. The clonotype originates from a human donor with COVID-19, enrolled during active disease. The donor label of this sample is uncertain. The sample consisted of peripheral blood. The chain links TRBV5-1 to TRBJ1-2; tentatively, D is TRBD1 (6 bases). The CDR3 sequence: CASSSLFGGMATGYTF. In nucleotides, the CDR3 is TGCGCCAGCAGCTCACTATTTGGGGGCATGGCTACGGGCTACACCTTC.